The source of this TCR beta chain is a study of regulatory T cells in long-lasting Graves disease. Regarding the study as a whole: Results may be inaccurate due to the small sample size.

Documented time point: newly diagnosed GD, antithyroid drugs for less than 3 months. Extracted PBMC RNA gave rise to the TCR library. Construction of TCR beta libraries relied on iRepertoire HTBI primers and on Arm-PCR targeting CDR3 regions. TCRdb processed the multiplex PCR reads anew with MiXCR; each CDR3 protein has one entry. The data contain roughly 400,000 distinct CDR3 sequences, about a sixth of them singletons. Germline-derived CDR1 and CDR2 are MDHEN and SYDVKM. The CDR3 contains 13 residues. Trimming took 7 bases from V and 2 from J, leaving 12 bases between them. This clonotype showed up many times. Its target is unknown. In addition, the sample was reused for a study of T cells in Graves' hyperthyroidism and ophthalmopathy. That paper states: The HTBI set primed first-round TCR CDR3 RT-PCR.

The TCR originated in a woman younger than 35 with Graves disease. Sequences were derived from peripheral blood mononuclear cells (PBMCs), sampled at new diagnosis, from a patient treated with antithyroid drugs. This rearrangement joins TRBV28 to TRBJ2-7; D ambiguous. As DNA, the CDR3 is TGTGCCAGCAAGGGCGGCGGTACCTACGAGCAGTACTTC. Residues: CASKGGGTYEQYF.